This section outlines one TCR delta chain sequence together with its context. The amino acid sequence in TCRdb belongs to a much larger clone and departs from this DNA's translation at residue 20, likely a sequencing read error; the sequence shown is translated from the DNA. TCRdb ran CATT on the multiplex PCR reads. The sample has about 50,000 delta-chain clones; about 2% are singletons. This CDR3 has 22 amino acids. The V gene's germline CDR1 is GEAIGNYY and CDR2 EKD. Flow sorting of PBMC yielded separate Vgamma9/Vdelta2+ and Vdelta2-negative gammadelta T cell populations for bulk repertoire analysis. These data are taken from a study of γδ T cells in repeated Plasmodium falciparum infection.

The J gene went uncalled, whereas the V gene is TRDV2; the D call in the table, TRDD3, was not verified against the DNA. Sequenced input: gamma-delta T cells from blood. The clonotype originates from a pool of human donors (malaria-infected and uninfected, not separated). The CDR3: CACDTVRGGGAEVPGFTDKPIF. The CDR3 DNA is TGTGCCTGTGACACCGTTCGGGGCGGAGGAGCTGAAGTACCTGGGTTTACCGATAAACCCATCTTT.